This entry describes one T cell receptor beta chain. Generated by immunoSEQ multiplex PCR, the TCRdb table keeps only in-frame clones and is missing some. The sample holds 100,000 or so clones, about three quarters seen once. The CDR3 extends over 14 amino acids. V was trimmed by 7 bases and J by 8 bases, leaving 20 bases between them. Germline values: CDR1 LNHDA, CDR2 SQIVND (reference sequence). The data are from a study of blood T cell repertoires in COVID-19. The source of this sequence is an elderly man with acute or convalescent COVID-19. Sequencing was performed on peripheral blood. The chain carries TRBV19 and TRBJ1-2, with D hard to call. CDR3: CASKWYGSERGYTF. The CDR3 DNA is TGTGCCAGTAAATGGTATGGCAGCGAAAGGGGCTACACCTTC.